A single sample is the source of the 28 T cell receptor beta chains below, sequenced in a study of T cells in Graves' hyperthyroidism and ophthalmopathy. RNA transcripts provided the source from which TCR beta CDR3 regions were amplified. Primed by the HTBI set, a first-round RT-PCR was run on the TCR CDR3. A single record per CDR3 protein comes from TCRdb applying MiXCR to the multiplex PCR reads. Of about 580,000 distinct CDR3 sequences in the sample, more than 11% were seen once. The sequenced material came from blood. These receptors were collected from a woman in her 30s with Graves' hyperthyroidism that later progressed to Graves' ophthalmopathy.

This clonotype was seen more than once but under ten times. J is TRBJ2-7 and V is TRBV5-1, with TRBD2 matching 8 bases. The CDR3 runs to 16 residues. Germline V gene lookup returns CDR1 SGHRS and CDR2 YFSETQ. Trimming at V came to 4 bases and at J to 0 bases, leaving 9 bases not matched to a gene. CDR3 sequence reads: CASSLGPGRGSYEQYF. The CDR3 region has the DNA TGCGCCAGCAGCCTGGGGCCCGGGAGGGGCTCCTACGAGCAGTACTTC. Filled out from reference TRBV5-1 and TRBJ2-7, the complete variable domain reads KAGVTQTPRYLIKTRGQQVTLSCSPISGHRSVSWYQQTPGQGLQFLFEYFSETQRNKGNFPGRFSGRQFSNSRSEMNVSTLELGDSALYLCASSLGPGRGSYEQYFGPGTRLTVT.

This clonotype was recorded at least ten times. The chain carries TRBV11-2 and TRBJ2-7, with D maybe TRBD2 (6 bases). Germline V gene lookup returns CDR1 SGHAT and CDR2 FQNNGV. The CDR3 is 17 amino acids. The V end lost 2 bases, the J end lost 2 bases, and 19 bases lay between the germline ends. The CDR3 nucleotides are TGTGCCAGCAGCTTATTTTCACAGCGGGTTAGGACCTACGAGCAGTACTTC. It codes for CASSLFSQRVRTYEQYF.

This clonotype was recorded at least ten times. V and J are TRBV12-3 or TRBV12-4 and TRBJ2-7, with D perhaps TRBD2 (5 bases). Trimming shortened V by 5 bases and J by 7 bases, and 15 bases separated the two germline ends. The CDR3 covers 13 residues. CDR3 protein: CASSRAPPGEQYF. The CDR3 nucleotides read TGTGCCAGCAGTCGGGCACCCCCGGGGGAGCAGTACTTC.

CDR3 residues: CASSQGTGFQPQHF. In nucleotides, the CDR3 is TGTGCCAGCAGCCAAGGAACAGGGTTTCAGCCCCAGCATTTT. The rearrangement uses TRBV4-2 and TRBJ1-5, with D possibly matching TRBD1 (6 bases). The V end lost 1 base, the J end lost 6 bases, and 10 bases lay between the germline ends. The CDR3 is made up of 14 amino acids. CDR1 is LGHNA, CDR2 YNFKEQ, per germline.

V gene TRBV10-3 combines with J gene TRBJ1-5; D might be TRBD1 (5 bases). Germline CDR1 and CDR2: ENHRY and SYGVKD. The CDR3 has 14 amino acids. V was cut by 2 bases and J by 3 bases, with 8 bases left in between. The CDR3 loop reads CAISEGTYNQPQHF. DNA of the CDR3: TGTGCCATCAGTGAGGGGACCTACAATCAGCCCCAGCATTTT.

A few counts support this clonotype. The chain uses TRBV10-3 and TRBJ2-7; D is possibly TRBD1 or TRBD2 (5 bases each). The CDR3 length is 11 residues. V gave up 6 bases and J gave up 6 bases, with 9 bases separating them. In germline, CDR1 is ENHRY, CDR2 SYGVKD. Written as DNA, the CDR3 is TGTGCCATCAGGGGGGACGGCGAGCAGTACTTC. Amino acid sequence: CAIRGDGEQYF.

On this clonotype itself: Possible read error: a much larger clone is one base away. The chain links TRBV12-3 or TRBV12-4 to TRBJ1-2; 7 nucleotides align to TRBD1. The CDR3 consists of 15 residues. V was pared by 6 bases and J by 4 bases, with 11 bases of the junction left unmatched. CDR3 bases: TGTGCCAGCAGCCGGACAGGCATCTCTCCCTATGGCTACACCTTC. It encodes CASSRTGISPYGYTF.

This clonotype was seen only a few times. The chain joins TRBV19 to TRBJ1-1, with D uncertain. V was cut by 8 bases and J by 6 bases, with 10 bases left in between. The CDR3 sequence is 11 residues long. CDR1 is LNHDA and CDR2 is SQIVND in the germline V gene (reference sequence). For the CDR3, the DNA is TGTGCCAGTCAACTAAGGGCTGAAGCTTTCTTT. Protein product: CASQLRAEAFF. Combining the CDR3 with reference TRBV19 and TRBJ1-1 gives the whole variable domain DGGITQSPKYLFRKEGQNVTLSCEQNLNHDAMYWYRQDPGQGLRLIYYSQIVNDFQKGDIAEGYSVSREKKESFPLTVTSAQKNPTAFYLCASQLRAEAFFGQGTRLTVV.

This clonotype was seen ten or more times. The rearrangement links TRBV24-1 to TRBJ2-1; 7 positions agree with TRBD1. CDR1 KGHDR and CDR2 SFDVKD come from the germline V gene. After removal of 8 bases from V and 11 bases from J, the junction contained 5 bases not matched to a gene. The CDR3 runs 11 residues. The CDR3 loop is CATTKGQQQFF. The CDR3 nucleotides read TGTGCCACCACCAAGGGACAGCAGCAGTTCTTC.

The sample holds many counts of this clonotype. V and J are TRBV27 and TRBJ2-7, with a possible D match to TRBD2 (6 bases). The V end lost 5 bases, the J end lost 3 bases, and 17 bases lay between the germline ends. Germline V gene sequence: CDR1 MNHEY, CDR2 SMNVEV (reference sequence). This CDR3 contains 15 residues. The CDR3 DNA reads TGTGCCAGCAGTCCATCTCCGACTAGTAACTACGAGCAGTACTTC. Translated, it gives CASSPSPTSNYEQYF.

This clonotype has a handful of counts. The chain links TRBV18 to TRBJ2-2, with D maybe TRBD2 (5 bases). V was trimmed by 2 bases and J by 1 base, leaving 17 bases between them. The CDR3 is 18 residues long. The germline V gene encodes CDR1 KGHSH and CDR2 LQKENI. CDR3: CASSPNRGGGWNTGELFF. Written as DNA, the CDR3 is TGTGCCAGCTCACCAAATCGTGGAGGAGGTTGGAACACCGGGGAGCTGTTTTTT.

This clonotype was seen many times. This sequence joins TRBV5-8 and TRBJ1-3; perhaps TRBD1 as D (5 bases). V lost 7 bases, J lost 0 bases, and 11 bases lay in between. Germline V gives CDR1 SGHTS, CDR2 YDEGEE. This CDR3 has 14 residues. CDR3 in DNA: TGTGCCAGCGGCCCAAGGGGCTCTGGAAACACCATATATTTT. Its protein is CASGPRGSGNTIYF.

The sample holds one count of this clonotype. The genes are TRBV7-6 and TRBJ1-1; 7 bases fit TRBD1. The CDR3 sequence is 15 residues long. Germline CDR1 SGHVS, CDR2 FNYEAQ. Germline trimming cut 2 bases from V and 4 bases from J; bases unmatched to any gene: 7. As DNA, the CDR3 is TGTGCCAGCAGCTTATCAGGGGGGAGGAGCACTGAAGCTTTCTTT. Protein: CASSLSGGRSTEAFF.

J is TRBJ2-1 and V is TRBV6-5; D is uncertain. The V and J ends lost 0 bases and 7 bases respectively, with 13 bases between them. This CDR3 is built from 15 residues. Germline assignment: CDR1 MNHEY and CDR2 SVGAGI. The CDR3 loop reads CASSYSGLYSNEQFF. For the CDR3, the DNA is TGTGCCAGCAGTTACTCGGGCCTTTACTCTAATGAGCAGTTCTTC.

This clonotype was counted ten times or more. The chain has TRBV7-9 and TRBJ2-7; a possible D gene is TRBD1 (5 bases). This CDR3 contains 14 residues. Trimming shortened V by 4 bases and J by 5 bases, and 15 bases separated the two germline ends. Looked up from germline, CDR1 is SEHNR and CDR2 is FQNEAQ (reference sequence). The CDR3: CASSSPLTDNEQYF. The CDR3 DNA reads as TGTGCCAGCAGCTCCCCGTTGACAGATAACGAGCAGTACTTC.

In regard to this clonotype: One junction end disagrees with the germline gene, perhaps due to a read error. The chain is built from TRBV14 and TRBJ1-1; no clear D gene. CDR3 size: 14 residues. From germline, CDR1 is SGHDN and CDR2 FVKESK. The CDR3 is CASSQDVMNTVAFF. DNA of the CDR3: TGTGCCAGCAGCCAAGACGTGATGAACACTGTAGCTTTCTTT. The entire variable domain, with the rest obtained from reference TRBV14 and TRBJ1-1, is as follows: EAGVTQFPSHSVIEKGQTVTLRCDPISGHDNLYWYRRVMGKEIKFLLHFVKESKQDESGMPNNRFLAERTGGTYSTLKVQPAELEDSGVYFCASSQDVMNTVAFFGQGTRLTVV.

This clonotype was detected many times. The V and J genes are TRBV18 and TRBJ2-2; 8 bases align to TRBD1. The CDR3 is made up of 14 amino acids. Per the germline V gene, CDR1 is KGHSH and CDR2 is LQKENI. V shed 3 bases and J 5 bases; nucleotides not matched to a gene: 2. The CDR3 DNA is TGTGCCAGCTCACCTAGGACAGGGACCGGGGAGCTGTTTTTT. Residues: CASSPRTGTGELFF.

This clonotype was recorded at least ten times. The rearrangement links TRBV28 to TRBJ1-1; no firm D call. Germline CDR1 reads MDHEN; CDR2 reads SYDVKM. V shed 2 bases and J shed 3 bases, with 16 bases lying between them. This CDR3 has 16 residues. The CDR3 reads CASSLRREDGDTEAFF. In DNA, the CDR3 is TGTGCCAGCAGTTTAAGGAGGGAAGATGGTGACACTGAAGCTTTCTTT.

The genes are TRBV18 and TRBJ2-1; tentative D call: TRBD1 (6 bases). The V end lost 3 bases, the J end lost 8 bases, and 14 bases lay between the germline ends. Germline loops: CDR1 KGHSH, CDR2 LQKENI. The CDR3 contains 14 residues. The CDR3 DNA follows: TGTGCCAGCTCACCGGACAGCGCTTCGGATGAGCAGTTCTTC. Translating it yields CASSPDSASDEQFF.

This clonotype showed up many times. The chain combines TRBV11-2 with TRBJ2-2, with D perhaps matching TRBD2 (6 bases). The V gene lost 3 bases and the J gene lost 0 bases, with 11 bases spanning the gap. The CDR3 is made up of 16 amino acids. Germline assignment: CDR1 SGHAT and CDR2 FQNNGV. The CDR3, as DNA: TGTGCCAGCAGCTTGGGGCGCGGGACGAACACCGGGGAGCTGTTTTTT. Amino acid sequence: CASSLGRGTNTGELFF. Combining the CDR3 with reference TRBV11-2 and TRBJ2-2 gives the whole variable domain EAGVAQSPRYKIIEKRQSVAFWCNPISGHATLYWYQQILGQGPKLLIQFQNNGVVDDSQLPKDRFSAERLKGVDSTLKIQPAKLEDSAVYLCASSLGRGTNTGELFFGEGSRLTVL.

Many counts were recorded for this clonotype. The rearrangement joins TRBV30 to TRBJ2-1; 11 bases are a match to TRBD2. The J segment lost 2 bases and the V segment lost 5 bases, leaving 5 bases of the junction unmatched. Looked up from germline, CDR1 is GTSNPN and CDR2 is SVGIG (reference sequence). The CDR3 totals 15 residues. The CDR3 here is CAWGLAGGPYNEQFF. The CDR3 DNA is TGTGCCTGGGGATTAGCGGGAGGGCCCTACAATGAGCAGTTCTTC.

This clonotype was seen a few times. The J gene is TRBJ1-5, the V gene TRBV19; unclear D gene. The CDR3 spans 16 residues. Germline V CDR1 and CDR2: LNHDA, SQIVND (reference sequence). Trimming shortened V by 0 bases and J by 0 bases, and 9 bases separated the two germline ends. DNA for the CDR3: TGTGCCAGTAGTATAGAGCCTTATCATAGCAATCAGCCCCAGCATTTT. It codes for CASSIEPYHSNQPQHF.

This chain connects TRBV7-9 to TRBJ1-1; D possibly corresponds to TRBD1 (5 bases). This CDR3 comprises 15 residues. Between the trimmed V and J ends, which lost 4 bases and 3 bases, there was a span of 15 bases. Germline V gives CDR1 SEHNR, CDR2 FQNEAQ (reference sequence). The chain's CDR3 is CASSYGPGGDTEAFF. CDR3 bases: TGTGCCAGCAGCTATGGGCCCGGAGGGGACACTGAAGCTTTCTTT.

The table lists this clonotype with many counts. V usage is TRBV29-1 and J usage is TRBJ2-3; 7 bases fit TRBD1. Trimming took 4 bases from V and 5 from J; bases not matched to a gene: 15. This CDR3 spans 16 amino acids. Germline CDR1 SQVTM, CDR2 ANQGSEA. CDR3 sequence (DNA): TGCAGCGTTGTCGGGGCTTCGGGCAGGGGGAAAGATACGCAGTATTTT. It translates to CSVVGASGRGKDTQYF.

In its sample, this clonotype was seen many times. This chain uses TRBV20-1 with TRBJ2-1, with 9 bases that match TRBD2. Germline V gene lookup returns CDR1 DFQATT and CDR2 SNEGSKA (reference sequence). V dropped 4 bases and J dropped 7; count of bases not matched to a gene: 8. The CDR3 is made up of 14 amino acids. The CDR3: CSATLAGWGNEQFF. The CDR3 DNA follows: TGCAGTGCTACCCTAGCGGGGTGGGGTAATGAGCAGTTCTTC.

This clonotype was counted at least ten times. This sequence joins TRBV9 and TRBJ2-1, with D perhaps matching TRBD1 (5 bases). Germline V gives CDR1 SGDLS, CDR2 YYNGEE. CDR3 length: 14 amino acids. Trimming shortened V by 3 bases and J by 0 bases, and 7 bases separated the two germline ends. The CDR3 DNA sequence: TGTGCCAGCAGCGCGCAGGGCTCCTACAATGAGCAGTTCTTC. Its translation is CASSAQGSYNEQFF.

This clonotype was counted ten times or more. The V and J genes are TRBV30 and TRBJ1-5, with 7 bases aligning to TRBD1. CDR1 is GTSNPN and CDR2 is SVGIG in the germline V gene (reference sequence). This CDR3 has 14 residues. V shed 0 bases and J 5 bases; nucleotides not matched to a gene: 4. In DNA form, the CDR3 reads TGTGCCTGGAGTGTACTAGGGGGCGATCAGCCCCAGCATTTT. Protein: CAWSVLGGDQPQHF.

A word on this clonotype: A read error may be the cause here, since a much bigger clone is one base away. The chain joins TRBV29-1 to TRBJ2-7; 9 bases fit TRBD1. Germline V CDR1 and CDR2: SQVTM, ANQGSEA. The CDR3 runs to 15 residues. CDR3 in amino acids: CSVRGTGTLSYEQHF. The CDR3 DNA reads TGCAGCGTTCGAGGGACAGGGACCCTCTCCTACGAGCAGCACTTC.